This TCR beta chain was obtained from a study of follicular helper T cells after annual influenza vaccination. Time point denoted: 2014-2015 season, pre-vaccination. About this clone itself: Its cognate antigen is unknown.

Overall study results and limits: Most later recoveries of Day 7 ICOS+CD38+ clones were ICOS-CD38- cTfh. Plasmablast frequency change correlated with clonality change in ICOS+CD38+ cTfh.

Germline CDR1 SGDLS, CDR2 YYNGEE. V lost 3 bases and J 5 bases, leaving 7 bases between the germline ends. This CDR3 is built from 12 residues. Profiled with immunoSEQ multiplex PCR; TCRdb holds only in-frame clones, not every one. The sample carries about 11,000 clones, over 65% recorded once. The starting material was CXCR5- memory CD4+ T cells sorted from blood, obtained on the day of influenza vaccination. The chain combines TRBV9 with TRBJ2-3; D is unresolved. The sequence derives from an adult who received the influenza vaccine. The CDR3 DNA is TGTGCCAGCAGCGCTCCGGGAGATACGCAGTATTTT. Its translation: CASSAPGDTQYF.